Shown below are 28 T cell receptor beta chains from a single sample sequenced in a study of blood T cell repertoires in COVID-19. Generated by immunoSEQ multiplex PCR, the TCRdb table keeps only in-frame clones and is missing some. The data hold about 280,000 clones, with around 80% observed a single time. The sequencing input was PBMCs or T cells enriched from blood (not recorded which). The origin of the receptors is a middle-aged man who had been exposed to COVID-19.

The table lists this clone with a count of one. The chain recombines TRBV7-3 with TRBJ2-7; 7 nucleotides match TRBD2. V shed 5 bases and J 6 bases; nucleotides not matched to a gene: 7. CDR1 is SGHTA, CDR2 FQGTGA, per germline. This CDR3 contains 13 residues. The CDR3 DNA reads TGTGCCAGCAGCCCCCGGGGGGTGGGCGAGCAGTACTTC. Amino acids: CASSPRGVGEQYF. Drawing the rest from reference TRBV7-3 and TRBJ2-7, the complete variable domain is GAGVSQTPSNKVTEKGKYVELRCDPISGHTALYWYRQSLGQGPEFLIYFQGTGAADDSGLPNDRFFAVRPEGSVSTLKIQRTERGDSAVYLCASSPRGVGEQYFGPGTRLTVT.

The chain has TRBV30 and TRBJ1-1; D gene unclear. V was clipped by 0 bases and J by 8 bases, with 13 bases between them. CDR3 length equals 13 residues. Germline V gene data show CDR1 as GTSNPN and CDR2 as SVGIG (reference sequence). The CDR3: CAWSVRGRGEAFF. CDR3 bases: TGTGCCTGGAGTGTACGAGGCAGAGGGGAAGCTTTCTTT.

The count of this clone is one. The CDR3 loop reads CASSDAVGGASEQYF. The DNA for the CDR3 is TGTGCCAGCAGCGACGCCGTGGGAGGTGCGTCCGAGCAGTACTTC. The rearrangement joins TRBV2 to TRBJ2-7; TRBD2 might be the D (6 bases). The CDR3 loop spans 15 amino acids. Trimming removed 6 bases from V and 6 bases from J, with 21 bases in between. CDR1 and CDR2 (germline): SNHLY, FYNNEI.

In DNA, the CDR3 is TGTGCCAGCAGTGAACAGGGGGCAGCTAATGAAAAACTGTTTTTT. It translates to CASSEQGAANEKLFF. The chain employs TRBV6-1 and TRBJ1-4; 8 bases agree with TRBD1. The CDR3 has 15 amino acids. Unmatched junction bases numbered 2, after V lost 2 bases and J lost 3 bases. The germline V gene encodes CDR1 MNHNS and CDR2 SASEGT.

This chain connects TRBV5-4 to TRBJ2-7; TRBD1 matches at 11 bases. Germline-derived CDR1 and CDR2 are SGHNT and YYREEE (reference sequence). There are 13 residues in the CDR3. The junction had 2 bases not matched to a gene; V was cut back by 3 bases and J by 6 bases. This CDR3 is CASSSGTGGEQYF. CDR3 DNA sequence: TGTGCCAGCAGCTCCGGGACAGGGGGCGAGCAGTACTTC. Full variable domain (remainder filled in from reference TRBV5-4 and TRBJ2-7): ETGVTQSPTHLIKTRGQQVTLRCSSQSGHNTVSWYQQALGQGPQFIFQYYREEENGRGNFPPRFSGLQFPNYSSELNVNALELDDSALYLCASSSGTGGEQYFGPGTRLTVT.

The gene calls are TRBV12-3 or TRBV12-4 and TRBJ1-1; D gene uncertain. This CDR3 comprises 12 residues. V was shortened by 8 bases and J by 4 bases, with 11 bases between the two germline ends. As DNA, the CDR3 is TGTGCCAGCGGGTGGGCGCGCACTGAAGCTTTCTTT. Translation: CASGWARTEAFF.

This clone was recorded once. The CDR3 DNA follows: TGTGCCAGCAGCGGACAGGGCCTTAATTCACCCCTCCACTTT. As protein: CASSGQGLNSPLHF. The gene calls are TRBV2 and TRBJ1-6; 8 nucleotides match TRBD1. The V gene end was trimmed by 6 bases and the J gene end by 6 bases; junction bases not matched to a gene: 4. Germline V gene data show CDR1 as SNHLY and CDR2 as FYNNEI. This CDR3 comprises 14 residues.

The chain links TRBV7-9 to TRBJ2-7, with D perhaps TRBD2 (6 bases). Germline V gene lookup returns CDR1 SEHNR and CDR2 FQNEAQ (reference sequence). The germline V and J ends were trimmed by 8 bases and 6 bases, with 20 bases remaining between them. This CDR3 contains 14 residues. The CDR3 loop is CASPAVVRETEQYF. The CDR3 DNA sequence: TGTGCCAGCCCCGCCGTAGTTCGGGAGACCGAGCAGTACTTC.

In this sample, this clone turned up a few times. The chain links TRBV7-2 to TRBJ2-1; 12 bases line up with TRBD2. With 3 bases clipped from V and 14 bases from J, the junction kept 11 bases outside the gene matches. Germline-derived CDR1 and CDR2 are SGHTA and FQGNSA. CDR3 length: 15 amino acids. The CDR3 nucleotides read TGTGCCAGCAGCTTCGCTAGCGGGAGGGTCGCAATTAAGTTCTTC. Its protein product is CASSFASGRVAIKFF.

The chain links TRBV4-1 to TRBJ2-7; 8 bases align to TRBD2. The CDR3 runs to 19 residues. J was trimmed by 4 bases and V by 1 base; bases with no gene match: 18. Germline V lookup: CDR1 MGHRA, CDR2 YSYEKL. The chain's CDR3 is CASSQAPGLGLVLSYEQYF. The CDR3 region has the DNA TGCGCCAGCAGCCAAGCCCCCGGGCTGGGACTAGTTTTGAGTTACGAGCAGTACTTC.

The gene calls are TRBV29-1 and TRBJ2-3; the match to TRBD2 covers 8 bases. The V gene end was trimmed by 7 bases and the J gene end by 8 bases; junction bases not matched to a gene: 14. From germline, CDR1 is SQVTM and CDR2 ANQGSEA. The CDR3 length is 14 residues. CDR3 protein: CSGERETVGGTQYF. In nucleotides, the CDR3 is TGCAGCGGCGAGCGGGAGACAGTTGGTGGTACGCAGTATTTT.

The V call is TRBV5-1, the J call TRBJ1-6; the match to TRBD1 covers 7 bases. The V gene end was trimmed by 0 bases and the J gene end by 7 bases; junction bases not matched to a gene: 7. This CDR3 has 16 amino acids. The germline CDR1 and CDR2 sequences are SGHRS and YFSETQ. Here the CDR3 reads CASSLEPGQRNSPLHF. DNA for the CDR3: TGCGCCAGCAGCTTGGAACCGGGACAGAGGAATTCACCCCTCCACTTT.

V usage is TRBV10-2 and J usage is TRBJ2-7; 10 positions match TRBD2. The junction had 3 bases not matched to a gene; V was cut back by 7 bases and J by 0 bases. This CDR3 comprises 14 residues. Germline V lookup: CDR1 WSHSY, CDR2 SAAADI. This chain's CDR3 is CASKLAGGSYEQYF. As DNA, the CDR3 is TGCGCCAGCAAGTTAGCGGGAGGCTCCTACGAGCAGTACTTC.

The V call is TRBV4-2, the J call TRBJ2-7; 11 bases are shared with TRBD2. V gave up 1 base and J gave up 3 bases; unmatched junction bases: 8. Germline V CDR1 and CDR2: LGHNA, YNFKEQ. The CDR3 has 17 amino acids. CDR3 region: CASSQAPLAGGVYEQYF. The CDR3 DNA reads TGTGCCAGCAGCCAAGCCCCCCTAGCGGGAGGAGTCTACGAGCAGTACTTC.

The gene calls are TRBV9 and TRBJ2-1; perhaps TRBD1 as D (5 bases). V gave up 2 bases and J gave up 0 bases, with 9 bases separating them. The length of the CDR3 is 15 residues. Germline V gene data show CDR1 as SGDLS and CDR2 as YYNGEE. The CDR3 loop reads CASSVDSSSYNEQFF. The CDR3 DNA reads as TGTGCCAGCAGCGTCGACAGCAGCTCCTACAATGAGCAGTTCTTC.

V is TRBV5-1 and J is TRBJ2-7, with 8 bases aligning to TRBD1. CDR1 is SGHRS, CDR2 YFSETQ, per germline. The CDR3 totals 16 residues. V lost 0 bases and J lost 6; bases outside the gene matches: 11. CDR3 sequence reads: CASSLAGPGQVVEQYF. The CDR3 region has the DNA TGCGCCAGCAGCTTGGCCGGTCCGGGACAGGTTGTCGAGCAGTACTTC. Together with reference TRBV5-1 and TRBJ2-7, the CDR3 gives the full variable domain: KAGVTQTPRYLIKTRGQQVTLSCSPISGHRSVSWYQQTPGQGLQFLFEYFSETQRNKGNFPGRFSGRQFSNSRSEMNVSTLELGDSALYLCASSLAGPGQVVEQYFGPGTRLTVT.

The V call is TRBV21-1, the J call TRBJ2-7; the D call in the table, TRBD2, was not verified against the DNA. TRBV21-1 is a pseudogene. The CDR3 totals 16 residues. In DNA form, the CDR3 reads TGTGCCAGCAGCCTCACGTCACTAGCGGAAAAGGAGGAGCAGTACTTC. This gives the protein CASSLTSLAEKEEQYF.

The CDR3 reads CSVALTGSGGTEAFF. DNA of the CDR3: TGCAGCGTCGCTCTGACAGGCTCGGGAGGGACTGAAGCTTTCTTT. The rearrangement joins TRBV29-1 to TRBJ1-1, with D possibly TRBD1 on 6 matching bases. This CDR3 has 15 amino acids. Germline V gene data show CDR1 as SQVTM and CDR2 as ANQGSEA. The ends were cut back, 6 bases at V and 5 bases at J, with 22 bases in the middle.

V and J are TRBV14 and TRBJ2-3, with D perhaps matching TRBD2 (5 bases). This CDR3 region has 14 residues. Trimming left V 4 bases short and J 6 bases short, with 14 bases between. CDR1 and CDR2 from the germline V gene are SGHDN and FVKESK. CDR3: CASSPRTVPDTQYF. In DNA, the CDR3 is TGTGCCAGCAGCCCCCGGACTGTCCCGGATACGCAGTATTTT.

The rearrangement links TRBV2 to TRBJ2-7; D may be TRBD2 (6 bases). Deletions cut 7 bases from V and 1 base from J, with 14 bases between. The CDR3 consists of 14 residues. Germline V gene sequence: CDR1 SNHLY, CDR2 FYNNEI. CDR3 nucleotides: TGTGCCAGCAACCCTGACGGAGGGTCCTACGAGCAGTACTTC. Amino acids: CASNPDGGSYEQYF. Supplemented by reference TRBV2 and TRBJ2-7, the full variable domain reads EPEVTQTPSHQVTQMGQEVILRCVPISNHLYFYWYRQILGQKVEFLVSFYNNEISEKSEIFDDQFSVERPDGSNFTLKIRSTKLEDSAMYFCASNPDGGSYEQYFGPGTRLTVT.

The gene calls are TRBV5-4 and TRBJ2-1, with D possibly TRBD1 on 6 matching bases. The CDR3 covers 15 residues. Trimming cost V 3 bases and J 0 bases, with 10 bases left between them. Germline CDR1 and CDR2: SGHNT and YYREEE (reference sequence). The CDR3 region is CASSWDKSSYNEQFF. Here the CDR3 DNA reads TGTGCCAGCAGCTGGGACAAGAGCTCCTACAATGAGCAGTTCTTC.

The chain is built from TRBV11-1 and TRBJ1-2, with a possible D match to TRBD1 (6 bases). This CDR3 comprises 15 residues. Germline V CDR1 and CDR2: SGHAT, FQDESV (reference sequence). V dropped 0 bases and J dropped 4 bases, with 12 bases sitting between them. The CDR3 coding sequence is TGTGCCAGCAGCTTAGCGACAACAGGGCTCTATGGCTACACCTTC. It is translated as CASSLATTGLYGYTF.

V gene TRBV30 combines with J gene TRBJ2-2; 7 bases align to TRBD1. V was pared by 2 bases and J by 7 bases, with 1 base of the junction left unmatched. The CDR3 extends over 12 amino acids. Looked up from germline, CDR1 is GTSNPN and CDR2 is SVGIG (reference sequence). The CDR3 DNA is TGTGCCTGGAGTCAGGGGGTCGGGGAGCTGTTTTTT. Residues: CAWSQGVGELFF.

V is TRBV29-1 and J is TRBJ2-3; D is possibly TRBD1 (6 bases). With 6 bases removed from V and 3 bases from J, the gap between germline ends came to 13 bases. The germline V gene encodes CDR1 SQVTM and CDR2 ANQGSEA. The length of the CDR3 is 13 residues. This CDR3 reads CSVGAPGTDTQYF. In nucleotides, the CDR3 is TGCAGCGTGGGGGCGCCGGGGACAGATACGCAGTATTTT.

The chain uses TRBV10-3 and TRBJ2-3, with a possible D match to TRBD2 (6 bases). This CDR3 is 16 amino acids long. Trimming cost V 6 bases and J 2 bases, with 18 bases left between them. Germline-derived CDR1 and CDR2 are ENHRY and SYGVKD. CDR3 sequence (DNA): TGTGCCATCAGCGGGGCAGTGGGCGGGAACACAGATACGCAGTATTTT. Translated: CAISGAVGGNTDTQYF.

This chain links TRBV7-9 with TRBJ2-1; 7 nucleotides match TRBD1. Germline trimming cut 3 bases from V and 12 bases from J; bases unmatched to any gene: 5. CDR1 and CDR2 from the germline V gene are SEHNR and FQNEAQ (reference sequence). The CDR3 contains 12 residues. The CDR3 reads CASSFRQGWQFF. DNA for the CDR3: TGTGCCAGCAGCTTTAGACAGGGCTGGCAGTTCTTC. Variable domain in full (rest from reference TRBV7-9 and TRBJ2-1): DTGVSQNPRHKITKRGQNVTFRCDPISEHNRLYWYRQTLGQGPEFLTYFQNEAQLEKSRLLSDRFSAERPKGSFSTLEIQRTEQGDSAMYLCASSFRQGWQFFGPGTRLTVL.

This clone is a singleton in its sample. The CDR3 spells CASSAIRYTGELFF. The CDR3 nucleotides are TGTGCCAGCAGCGCAATTAGATACACCGGGGAGCTGTTTTTT. The J gene is TRBJ2-2, the V gene TRBV9; D remains unclear. Trimming pared 3 bases from V and 3 bases from J, leaving 9 bases between. CDR3 length: 14 residues. Germline lookup yields CDR1 SGDLS and CDR2 YYNGEE.

The genes are TRBV25-1 and TRBJ1-2; D is undetermined. The V and J ends lost 3 bases and 6 bases respectively, with 17 bases between them. Germline CDR1 is MGHDK and CDR2 is SYGVNS. The CDR3 contains 15 residues. CDR3 in DNA: TGTGCCAGCAGTGACACCGACGGAGGTTTTCATGGCTACACCTTC. Its translation is CASSDTDGGFHGYTF.